A selection of T cell receptor beta chains follows, all from one sample in a study of shared clonotypes between healthy human individuals. The table came from immunoSEQ multiplex PCR; TCRdb's copy has only in-frame clones and leaves some out. The table lists over a million clones, 95% to 97% of them singletons. Material for sequencing was naive CD4+ T cells sorted from blood. The source of these receptors is a young man in good health. Each CDR3 is given with its conserved first and last residue. The order of the fields is clone size, D gene, J gene, V gene, CDR3 DNA, CDR3 protein. A D gene is named only where the DNA matches it firmly. Size tells how often a clone was seen (once, few, many) or the class of an expanded clone, and some rows leave it out.

- - TRBJ1-5 TRBV6-5 TGTGCCAGCAGTTACTCCAGGATAAGCAATCAGCCCCAGCATTTT CASSYSRISNQPQHF
- TRBD2 TRBJ2-7 TRBV30 TGTGCCTGGAAGATAGCGGGATCATCCTACGAGCAGTACTTC CAWKIAGSSYEQYF
- TRBD2 TRBJ2-1 TRBV27 TGTGCCAGCAGTATAAGACTAGCGGGTAACAATGAGCAGTTCTTC CASSIRLAGNNEQFF
- - TRBJ2-1 TRBV15 TGTGCCACCAGCAGAGAGTGGAGTAGGAATGAGCAGTTCTTC CATSREWSRNEQFF
- - TRBJ1-2 TRBV4-1 TGCGCCAGCAGCCAAGCAGGGACTGGCTACACCTTC CASSQAGTGYTF
once - TRBJ2-3 TRBV27 TGTGCCAGCAGCCCTAGGGCAAGGCAGGGGCTCCCAGATACGCAGTATTTT CASSPRARQGLPDTQYF
- TRBD1 TRBJ1-2 TRBV6-5 TGTGCCAGCAGTTTCACAGGGGTCGATGGCTACACCTTC CASSFTGVDGYTF
- - TRBJ2-7 TRBV15 TGTGCCACCAGCAGAGATCTAGGATCCTACGAGCAGTACTTC CATSRDLGSYEQYF
- - TRBJ2-7 TRBV5-4 TGTGCCAGCAGCGGGCAATCAGGGGACTACGAGCAGTACTTC CASSGQSGDYEQYF
- TRBD1 TRBJ1-5 TRBV28 TGTGCCAGCAGTTTAACAGGGGGCCTTGGCAATCAGCCCCAGCATTTT CASSLTGGLGNQPQHF
once - TRBJ2-1 TRBV5-4 TGTGCCAGCAGCTTTCGGGCTAGCTCCTACAATGAGCAGTTCTTC CASSFRASSYNEQFF
- TRBD2 TRBJ2-1 TRBV19 TGTGCCAGTAGTAGGACTAGCGGGAGGATCAATGAGCAGTTCTTC CASSRTSGRINEQFF
- - TRBJ2-7 TRBV30 TGTGCCTGGGGACAGACCCCCTACGAGCAGTACTTC CAWGQTPYEQYF
- - TRBJ2-5 TRBV29-1 TGCAGCGTTGGCCCTACAGAGACCCAGTACTTC CSVGPTETQYF
few - TRBJ1-2 TRBV30 TGTGCCTGGAGTGGCCACCACGGCTACACCTTC CAWSGHHGYTF
once - TRBJ2-1 TRBV9 TGTGCCAGCAGCCCCGACGTCCCTAATGAGCAGTTCTTC CASSPDVPNEQFF
once TRBD2 TRBJ2-3 TRBV14 TGTGCCACCGGACTAGCGGCCCATACGCAGTATTTT CATGLAAHTQYF
- - TRBJ2-7 TRBV25-1 TGTGCCAGCAGTGGCTACCCGGTGTACGAGCAGTACTTC CASSGYPVYEQYF
- TRBD2 TRBJ2-5 TRBV5-4 TGTGCCAGCAGCTTGGAGGGTTTAGCGGGGGCCGCGGGAAAAGAGACCCAGTACTTC CASSLEGLAGAAGKETQYF
- TRBD1 TRBJ2-1 TRBV7-9 TGTGCCAGCAGCTCACTCGGGACAGGGAGAAGAGATGAGCAGTTCTTC CASSSLGTGRRDEQFF
- - TRBJ1-1 TRBV7-8 TGTGCCAGCAGCTTATTCCCAGGGGAGAACACTGAAGCTTTCTTT CASSLFPGENTEAFF
once TRBD2 TRBJ2-1 TRBV10-3 TGTGCCATCAGTCCCATTTGGGAGGGCAACAATGAGCAGTTCTTC CAISPIWEGNNEQFF
- TRBD2 TRBJ2-1 TRBV11-2 TGTGCCAGCAGGAAACCGGGACTAGCGGGTCTCGTACGAAACAATGAGCAGTTCTTC CASRKPGLAGLVRNNEQFF
once TRBD2 TRBJ2-1 TRBV7-8 TGTGCCAGCAGCTTAGGACTAGCGGGAGACAATGAGCAGTTCTTC CASSLGLAGDNEQFF
- - TRBJ2-1 TRBV19 TGTGCCAGTAGCCTCGGAGGGGCGGGAACCTACAATGAGCAGTTCTTC CASSLGGAGTYNEQFF
- TRBD2 TRBJ2-5 TRBV9 TGTGCCAGCAGCGAGAGCGGGAGGATAGAGACCCAGTACTTC CASSESGRIETQYF
- TRBD2 TRBJ2-3 TRBV6-1 TGTGCCAGCGGGCTAGCGGGAAGCACAGATACGCAGTATTTT CASGLAGSTDTQYF
- TRBD1 TRBJ2-5 TRBV19 TGTGCCAGTAGTACCCGGACAGGAGAAGAGACCCAGTACTTC CASSTRTGEETQYF
- - TRBJ2-7 TRBV16 TGTGCCAGCAGCCAGCTTGTACTACCATCCTACGAGCAGTACTTC CASSQLVLPSYEQYF
- - TRBJ2-3 TRBV19 TGTGCCAGTGCTCTCACAGATACGCAGTATTTT CASALTDTQYF
- TRBD2 TRBJ2-7 TRBV27 TGTGCCAGCAGTTCCCCCCTTAGCGGGAGATCCTACGAGCAGTACTTC CASSSPLSGRSYEQYF
- - TRBJ2-7 TRBV2 TGTGCCAGCAGACGGGAATCCTCCTACGAGCAGTACTTC CASRRESSYEQYF
- - TRBJ2-1 TRBV28 TGTGCCAGCAGTACGAGGACAGGGAAGAAGATCCTAGCGGGAAGGGGACCCAATGAGCAGTTCTTC CASSTRTGKKILAGRGPNEQFF
- - TRBJ2-5 TRBV7-9 TGTGCCAGCAGCCATCCTAGGGACCAAGAGACCCAGTACTTC CASSHPRDQETQYF
- - TRBJ1-4 TRBV5-1 TGCGCCAGCAGCTTCACGGGGGGTGGCGAAAAACTGTTTTTT CASSFTGGGEKLFF
once - TRBJ2-2 TRBV14 TGTGCCAGCAGCCCTCTTCCGGGGCGTAACACCGGGGAGCTGTTTTTT CASSPLPGRNTGELFF
- - TRBJ2-2 TRBV18 TGTGCCAGCTCACCACCGTCCCGCCAGAACACCGGGGAGCTGTTTTTT CASSPPSRQNTGELFF
- - TRBJ2-1 TRBV7-3 TGTGCCAGCAGCTTAATAGGTGGTGAGCAGTTCTTC CASSLIGGEQFF
once TRBD1 TRBJ2-1 TRBV11-2 TGTGCCAGCAGCGTAACAGGGGGCACCTACAATGAGCAGTTCTTC CASSVTGGTYNEQFF
- - TRBJ1-5 TRBV5-6 TGTGCCAGCAGCACCGAGGACGGGGGCCAGCATTTT CASSTEDGGQHF
once - TRBJ2-1 TRBV27 TGTGCCAGCAGAATAAGGGGGTCCTACAATGAGCAGTTCTTC CASRIRGSYNEQFF
- TRBD2 TRBJ2-1 TRBV27 TGTGCCAGCAGTTTATTCCACCTAGCGGGAGTACTCTACAATGAGCAGTTCTTC CASSLFHLAGVLYNEQFF
- - TRBJ2-7 TRBV6-5 TGTGCCAGCAGGACCCTGAGCGGATACGAGCAGTACTTC CASRTLSGYEQYF
- TRBD1 TRBJ2-7 TRBV5-1 TGCGCCAGCAGTCGAGGGACAGGGCCCCACGAGCAGTACTTC CASSRGTGPHEQYF
- - TRBJ1-3 TRBV6-4 TGTGCCAGCAGTGGTTGCAGGGAAGTGACTTTTGGAAACACCATATATTTT CASSGCREVTFGNTIYF
- TRBD1 TRBJ1-2 TRBV5-6 TGTGCCAGCAGCTTGCGATTTGGGCGACAGGGCTTCTATGGCTACACCTTC CASSLRFGRQGFYGYTF
- - TRBJ2-5 TRBV29-1 TGCAGCGTTGGGGGGCGGTGGGGAGAGACCCAGTACTTC CSVGGRWGETQYF
- TRBD1 TRBJ2-7 TRBV10-2 TGCGCCAGCAGGACGACAGGGCATTGGGAGCAGTACTTC CASRTTGHWEQYF
- TRBD1 TRBJ2-7 TRBV5-5 TGTGCCAGCAGGCTGACAGGGGTTGGCTTAGGCGAGCAGTACTTC CASRLTGVGLGEQYF
- TRBD1 TRBJ1-5 TRBV7-2 TGTGCCAGCAGCTACAGGGGGAGAAGCAATCAGCCCCAGCATTTT CASSYRGRSNQPQHF
- TRBD2 TRBJ2-2 TRBV6-1 TGTGCCAGCAGTGCCCTAGCGGGGAAGAACACCGGGGAGCTGTTTTTT CASSALAGKNTGELFF
- - TRBJ2-7 TRBV5-1 TGCGCCAGCAGCTTGGGAGGGGCCGAGCAGTACTTC CASSLGGAEQYF
once - TRBJ2-1 TRBV5-4 TGTGCCAGCAGCTTGGTCACGCGTGGAAACAATGAGCAGTTCTTC CASSLVTRGNNEQFF
- - TRBJ1-4 TRBV28 TGTGCCAGCAGTTTTGAATGGGGCATCGCCGCAAATGAAAAACTGTTTTTT CASSFEWGIAANEKLFF
- - TRBJ1-2 TRBV6-1 TGTGCCAGCAGTGAATTTTCAGGGGTGCGTGGCTACACCTTC CASSEFSGVRGYTF
- TRBD2 TRBJ2-1 TRBV10-3 TGTGCCATCAGGGCGGGACTAGCGGGAGGCCACGAGCAGTTCTTC CAIRAGLAGGHEQFF
- TRBD1 TRBJ2-2 TRBV11-2 TGTGCCAGCAGCTTATTTGGGACAGGGGGTATCGGGGAGCTGTTTTTT CASSLFGTGGIGELFF
- TRBD1 TRBJ2-4 TRBV6-1 TGTGCCAGCTCGGAACACCAGGACAGGGAGAAGTACTTC CASSEHQDREKYF
- - TRBJ2-5 TRBV7-2 TGTGCCAGCAGCTTAGCGAGAGAGACCCAGTACTTC CASSLARETQYF
- TRBD1 TRBJ1-1 TRBV18 TGTGCCAGCTCACCCCGGACAGGGATGGCCTCGAGGAGTGAAGCTTTCTTT CASSPRTGMASRSEAFF